This T cell receptor beta chain derives from a study of blood T cell repertoires in COVID-19 (dated by TCRdb to the early 2020s). In the study overall: Samples from collaborators originated in the United States, Italy and Spain and spanned both the acute and convalescent phases of COVID-19. The material from the prospective study consisted of cDNA or gDNA derived from T cells, B-cell-depleted T cells, or PBMCs. The dataset comprised deeply sampled blood TCRbeta repertoires from subjects exposed to, actively infected with, or recovered from COVID-19. The repertoires were released in a freely available public database meant as a resource for research on the immune response to SARS-CoV-2. The samples were drawn from the first 160 participants of the ongoing ImmuneRACE study and from 1,254 subjects provided by 6 global collaborators. Sample metadata almost always included a de-identified subject ID, COVID-19 status, age in years and sex. Where HLA class I and class II types were available, the types were taken from metadata supplied by the sample provider, not from assay-based typing. General conclusions and limits of the study: The amount of clinical and demographic metadata varied by source and participant and was provided uncurated.

The immunoSEQ Assay, a bias-controlled multiplex PCR, was used to amplify TCRbeta CDR3 regions from genomic DNA. The study's own analysis went as follows. Within the assay, amplification of reference gene primers was used to estimate how many nucleated cells each sample contained. To quantify the absolute abundance of each unique TCRbeta CDR3 rearrangement, sequence reads were collapsed and filtered. For each sample, productive Simpson clonality was calculated by taking the square root of Simpson's diversity index across productive rearrangements. Drawn from immuneACCESS, this table holds only the in-frame rearrangements with V and J called that TCRdb kept. Clones are partly lost; checked studies trace under half to an unresolved V gene and leave the rest unexplained. V, J and clone size reflect that table, while D and trimming were determined from the DNA. The sample table contains hundreds of thousands of clones; only one count was recorded for more than 85% of them. The ten largest clones represent approximately 1.6% of the sample.

Enrolling through a virtual design, the prospective study's participants ranged in age from roughly 18 to 90 years and lived across about two dozen United States geographic areas. In the prospective study, cohorts were assigned on the basis of participant-reported clinical history obtained from a screening survey and a study questionnaire. ImmuneRACE Cohort 3 recovered participants were defined by two consecutive negative NP/OP PCR tests, healthcare professional clearance, or symptom resolution. In the prospective study, mobile phlebotomists collected whole blood, serum and a nasopharyngeal or oropharyngeal swab from each participant. Participants in the prospective study had the option to provide additional blood draws and questionnaires over a 2-month period. Prospective study blood samples were shipped either frozen or at room temperature before DNA extraction. About this clone: What antigen it recognizes has not been identified. Base-call qualities are not available, and no considerably larger clone is one nucleotide away.

The sequence was obtained from a woman in her forties or fifties who had recovered from COVID-19. Sequenced: PBMCs or T cells enriched from blood (not recorded which).

CDR3 protein: CASRPSFWDSSYNEQFF. The DNA sequence reads TGCGCCAGCAGACCCTCCTTCTGGGACAGCTCCTACAATGAGCAGTTCTTC. The chain joins TRBV5-1 to TRBJ2-1, with 7 bases in between that match TRBD1. V is cut back by 5 bases and J by 0 bases, with 11 bases in the junction unmatched. The germline V gene sets CDR1 to SGHRS and CDR2 to YFSETQ. Counted from cysteine to phenylalanine, this CDR3 has 17 amino acids. The entry retains the CDR3 DNA only, 51 bases that are in frame from base 1.